This T cell receptor beta chain emerged from a study of T cells in Graves' hyperthyroidism and ophthalmopathy. Looking at the study overall: Before treatment of any kind, peripheral blood was taken at initial diagnosis.

This clonotype was detected many times. Its antigen is currently unknown. The CDR3 spans 11 residues. V was pared by 3 bases and J by 11 bases, with 10 bases between. The germline V gene encodes CDR1 SGHAT and CDR2 FQNNGV. The PBMCs were sourced from fresh peripheral blood (about 9.7 ml). Broader study findings: A model of 13 V-J pairs discriminated ophthalmopathy from stable hyperthyroidism.

The CDR3 regions of TCR beta were amplified from RNA transcripts. In the first-round RT-PCR of the TCR CDR3, the HTBI primer set was used. Each CDR3 protein gets one entry after TCRdb re-called the multiplex PCR reads with MiXCR. The table lists 370,000 or so distinct CDR3 sequences, roughly 14% of them singletons. The J gene is TRBJ1-1, the V gene TRBV11-2; no clear D gene. The TCR originated in a woman in her late teens or twenties with Graves' hyperthyroidism that later progressed to Graves' ophthalmopathy. The sequencing input was blood. Written as DNA, the CDR3 is TGTGCCAGCAGCTTCGACTCTGGCGCTTTCTTT. Its translation: CASSFDSGAFF.